The 32 T cell receptor beta chains below come from one sample, sequenced in a study of blood T cell repertoires in COVID-19. Profiled with immunoSEQ multiplex PCR; TCRdb holds only in-frame clones, not every one. This table holds 70,000 or so clones, over 80% found once. The material sequenced was peripheral blood. The receptors shown here come from a woman aged 45 to 65 with acute or convalescent COVID-19.

The J gene is TRBJ2-1, the V gene TRBV7-8, with D perhaps matching TRBD2 (6 bases). Trimming left V 3 bases short and J 0 bases short, with 12 bases between. The CDR3 consists of 16 residues. Germline CDR1 is SGHVS and CDR2 is FQNEAQ. DNA for the CDR3: TGTGCCAGCAGCTTTCCACGGGGGAGCTCCTACAATGAGCAGTTCTTC. It specifies CASSFPRGSSYNEQFF.

The chain employs TRBV6-2 or TRBV6-3 and TRBJ2-1; weak D call: TRBD2 (6 bases). The CDR3 sequence is 13 residues long. The V end lost 5 bases, the J end lost 8 bases, and 13 bases lay between the germline ends. Looked up from germline, CDR1 is MNHEY and CDR2 is SVGEGT. This CDR3 is CASSTHGRHEQFF. The CDR3, as DNA: TGTGCCAGCAGTACCCACGGGAGACATGAGCAGTTCTTC.

This clone was detected only once. This rearrangement joins TRBV28 to TRBJ2-1; possible D gene TRBD2, 6 bases. This CDR3 region has 14 residues. CDR1 and CDR2 from the germline V gene are MDHEN and SYDVKM. Trimming removed 2 bases at V and 2 bases at J, with 7 bases between. CDR3 sequence reads: CASSLGLTYNEQFF. The CDR3, as DNA: TGTGCCAGCAGTTTAGGACTAACCTACAATGAGCAGTTCTTC.

This chain links TRBV19 with TRBJ1-1; D is possibly TRBD1 (6 bases). CDR1 and CDR2 (germline): LNHDA, SQIVND (reference sequence). The CDR3 runs 16 residues. Trimming took off 6 bases at V and 1 base at J, with 18 bases between the two ends. CDR3 coding DNA: TGTGCCAGTAGCTTCACAGGGAGTTCGGCGAACACTGAAGCTTTCTTT. This gives the protein CASSFTGSSANTEAFF. The whole variable domain, filled in from reference TRBV19 and TRBJ1-1, reads DGGITQSPKYLFRKEGQNVTLSCEQNLNHDAMYWYRQDPGQGLRLIYYSQIVNDFQKGDIAEGYSVSREKKESFPLTVTSAQKNPTAFYLCASSFTGSSANTEAFFGQGTRLTVV.

CDR3 bases: TGTGCCAGCAGCCATAGGCGGGGACAGGGGGCGTATGGCTACACCTTC. Its translation is CASSHRRGQGAYGYTF. The chain joins TRBV3-1 (or the pseudogene TRBV3-2) to TRBJ1-2; TRBD1 matches 12 bases. The germline V gene has CDR1 LGHDT and CDR2 YNNKEL (reference sequence). This CDR3 has 16 amino acids. V lost 3 bases to trimming and J lost 5 bases; unmatched junction nucleotides: 7.

This chain uses TRBV6-6 with TRBJ1-1; D is undetermined. V dropped 7 bases and J dropped 6 bases, with 24 bases sitting between them. CDR1 is MNHNY and CDR2 is SVGAGI in the germline V gene (reference sequence). The CDR3 is 16 residues long. CDR3 DNA: TGTGCCAGCAAAGCTCAGGCCACCGCGGGAGTCGCTGAAGCTTTCTTT. This sequence encodes CASKAQATAGVAEAFF.

This chain connects TRBV6-5 to TRBJ1-1; no clear D. Looked up from germline, CDR1 is MNHEY and CDR2 is SVGAGI. V was pared by 7 bases and J by 1 base, with 13 bases between. This CDR3 contains 14 residues. CDR3 bases: TGTGCCAGCACCCAGCCAGGTGGGAACACTGAAGCTTTCTTT. It is translated as CASTQPGGNTEAFF.

This clone was seen once. The chain employs TRBV7-9 and TRBJ2-3, with TRBD2 matching over 13 bases. V lost 5 bases to trimming and J lost 5 bases; unmatched junction nucleotides: 4. The CDR3 has 15 residues. The V gene's germline CDR1 is SEHNR and CDR2 FQNEAQ (reference sequence). The CDR3 DNA reads as TGTGCCAGCAGCACCGGGACTAGCGGGAAAGATACGCAGTATTTT. Protein sequence: CASSTGTSGKDTQYF. Variable domain in full (rest from reference TRBV7-9 and TRBJ2-3): DTGVSQNPRHKITKRGQNVTFRCDPISEHNRLYWYRQTLGQGPEFLTYFQNEAQLEKSRLLSDRFSAERPKGSFSTLEIQRTEQGDSAMYLCASSTGTSGKDTQYFGPGTRLTVL.

This clone was picked up one time. This chain uses TRBV4-3 with TRBJ2-2, with 10 bases that match TRBD2. The CDR3 consists of 16 residues. V shed 0 bases, J shed 6 bases, and the junction held 4 bases outside the gene matches. The germline V gene has CDR1 LGHNA and CDR2 YSLEER. The CDR3 region has the DNA TGCGCCAGCAGCCAAGATCTAGCGGGAGTCTCCGGGGAGCTGTTTTTT. Its protein product is CASSQDLAGVSGELFF.

This clone was seen more than once but under ten times. This chain uses TRBV6-2 or TRBV6-3 with TRBJ2-7; 8 bases map to TRBD2. CDR1 MNHEY and CDR2 SVGEGT come from the germline V gene. V dropped 2 bases and J dropped 2; count of bases not matched to a gene: 17. The CDR3 is 19 amino acids. This CDR3 reads CASSYPYTTSSGRAYEQYF. The CDR3 region has the DNA TGTGCCAGCAGTTACCCTTACACCACCTCTAGCGGGCGAGCCTACGAGCAGTACTTC.

This clone was seen once. The CDR3 loop reads CASSATQGYEQYF. CDR3 bases: TGTGCCAGCAGTGCCACGCAGGGCTACGAGCAGTACTTC. This chain links TRBV28 with TRBJ2-7; a weak D match, TRBD1 (5 bases). This CDR3 is 13 amino acids long. V dropped 5 bases and J dropped 3 bases, with 11 bases sitting between them. Germline V gene lookup returns CDR1 MDHEN and CDR2 SYDVKM.

V gene TRBV30 combines with J gene TRBJ1-3, with D tentatively TRBD1 (6 bases). The germline CDR1 and CDR2 sequences are GTSNPN and SVGIG (reference sequence). Trimming took 7 bases from V and 1 from J, leaving 8 bases between them. The CDR3 runs 12 residues. The CDR3 protein is CALTGSGNTIYF. Here the CDR3 DNA reads TGTGCCTTAACAGGGTCTGGAAACACCATATATTTT.

CDR3 DNA sequence: TGTGCCAGCAGCTTCAGGGGAAACTCTGGAAACACCATATATTTT. The encoded protein is CASSFRGNSGNTIYF. This chain uses TRBV7-2 with TRBJ1-3; D possibly corresponds to TRBD1 (6 bases). Trimming removed 3 bases from V and 0 bases from J, with 9 bases in between. This CDR3 region has 15 residues. CDR1 is SGHTA, CDR2 FQGNSA, per germline.

The chain is built from TRBV27 and TRBJ1-2; D possibly corresponds to TRBD1 (6 bases). This CDR3 region has 13 residues. Germline assignment: CDR1 MNHEY and CDR2 SMNVEV (reference sequence). V dropped 6 bases and J dropped 4 bases, with 12 bases sitting between them. The DNA for the CDR3 is TGTGCCAGCAGCCCGGGGGGCCGCTATGGCTACACCTTC. Translation: CASSPGGRYGYTF.

The chain links TRBV9 to TRBJ2-7; D gene uncertain. Germline CDR1 and CDR2: SGDLS and YYNGEE. The CDR3 totals 15 residues. V was cut by 0 bases and J by 3 bases, with 13 bases left in between. The CDR3 DNA is TGTGCCAGCAGCGTAGACGAGAAAACCCGCTACGAGCAGTACTTC. Amino acids: CASSVDEKTRYEQYF.

The V gene is TRBV24-1, the J gene TRBJ2-1, with TRBD2 matching over 11 bases. CDR3 length: 16 amino acids. V lost 7 bases, J lost 6 bases, and 10 bases stayed unmatched. In germline, CDR1 is KGHDR, CDR2 SFDVKD. CDR3 coding DNA: TGTGCCACCAGCACACCTTCTAGCGGGGGGTTCAATGAGCAGTTCTTC. It is translated as CATSTPSSGGFNEQFF.

The J gene is TRBJ1-2, the V gene TRBV5-1; no firm D call. Germline V gives CDR1 SGHRS, CDR2 YFSETQ. The CDR3 totals 13 residues. Trimming stripped 0 bases from V and 4 bases from J, with 7 bases between. The CDR3 loop is CASSLGQTYGYTF. CDR3 nucleotide sequence: TGCGCCAGCAGCTTGGGGCAAACCTATGGCTACACCTTC.

The chain has TRBV25-1 and TRBJ1-1; D not resolved. V lost 1 base and J 5 bases, leaving 11 bases between the germline ends. The V gene's germline CDR1 is MGHDK and CDR2 SYGVNS. The CDR3 consists of 14 residues. The CDR3 spells CASSESKGGTEAFF. In DNA, the CDR3 is TGTGCCAGCAGTGAATCGAAGGGCGGGACTGAAGCTTTCTTT. The full variable domain, with the rest looked up from reference TRBV25-1 and TRBJ1-1, is EADIYQTPRYLVIGTGKKITLECSQTMGHDKMYWYQQDPGMELHLIHYSYGVNSTEKGDLSSESTVSRIRTEHFPLTLESARPSHTSQYLCASSESKGGTEAFFGQGTRLTVV.

The chain carries TRBV7-9 and TRBJ2-1, with TRBD1 identical over 8 bases. V shed 8 bases and J 4 bases; nucleotides not matched to a gene: 7. There are 14 residues in the CDR3. Germline V gene sequence: CDR1 SEHNR, CDR2 FQNEAQ (reference sequence). This chain's CDR3 is CASGKTGAYNEQFF. CDR3 DNA: TGTGCCAGCGGGAAGACAGGGGCGTACAATGAGCAGTTCTTC.

CDR3 protein: CASSVPRDTPTYEQYF. The DNA for the CDR3 is TGTGCCAGCAGCGTCCCCCGGGACACCCCGACCTACGAGCAGTACTTC. The gene calls are TRBV7-9 and TRBJ2-7; D perhaps matches TRBD1 (6 bases). The CDR3 has 16 residues. From germline, CDR1 is SEHNR and CDR2 FQNEAQ (reference sequence). V lost 5 bases and J 2 bases, leaving 19 bases between the germline ends. The variable domain in full, completed from reference TRBV7-9 and TRBJ2-7, reads DTGVSQNPRHKITKRGQNVTFRCDPISEHNRLYWYRQTLGQGPEFLTYFQNEAQLEKSRLLSDRFSAERPKGSFSTLEIQRTEQGDSAMYLCASSVPRDTPTYEQYFGPGTRLTVT.

The chain is built from TRBV3-1 (or the pseudogene TRBV3-2) and TRBJ2-1; tentatively, D is TRBD1 (5 bases). CDR1 and CDR2 from the germline V gene are LGHDT and YNNKEL (reference sequence). The CDR3 is 12 amino acids. V was cut by 1 base and J by 15 bases, with 13 bases left in between. The CDR3 loop is CASSQATQGRFF. For the CDR3, the DNA is TGTGCCAGCAGCCAAGCAACCCAGGGTAGGTTCTTC.

There are a few counts of this clone. The chain carries TRBV27 and TRBJ1-5; 7 bases match TRBD1. The CDR3 length is 15 residues. V gave up 2 bases and J gave up 3 bases; unmatched junction bases: 4. CDR1 MNHEY and CDR2 SMNVEV come from the germline V gene (reference sequence). The CDR3 protein is CASSLRQGYNQPQHF. CDR3 coding DNA: TGTGCCAGCAGTTTACGACAGGGTTACAATCAGCCCCAGCATTTT.

This chain connects TRBV5-5 to TRBJ2-7, with D tentatively TRBD1 (6 bases). CDR1 is SGHKS and CDR2 is YYEKEE in the germline V gene (reference sequence). The CDR3 is 13 residues long. The germline V and J ends were trimmed by 4 bases and 4 bases, with 12 bases remaining between them. CDR3 in amino acids: CASSGNGQYEQYF. The CDR3 bases are TGTGCCAGCAGCGGGAACGGACAGTACGAGCAGTACTTC.

J is TRBJ1-2 and V is TRBV30; D is unresolved. The CDR3 is made up of 13 amino acids. CDR1 is GTSNPN and CDR2 is SVGIG in the germline V gene (reference sequence). Trimming took 8 bases from V and 4 from J, leaving 17 bases between them. CDR3 DNA sequence: TGTGCCGAGAGCGGGAGCTCCCTCTATGGCTACACCTTC. Translating gives CAESGSSLYGYTF.

The CDR3 sequence: CASSTPGTGTYEQYF. CDR3 DNA: TGTGCCAGCAGTACCCCCGGGACAGGGACCTACGAGCAGTACTTC. V and J are TRBV28 and TRBJ2-7, with 9 bases aligning to TRBD1. The germline V gene encodes CDR1 MDHEN and CDR2 SYDVKM. V shed 5 bases, J shed 2 bases, and the junction held 7 bases outside the gene matches. This CDR3 has 15 residues.

V is TRBV28 and J is TRBJ2-7, with D possibly TRBD1 on 6 matching bases. Trimming removed 2 bases at V and 0 bases at J, with 14 bases between. This CDR3 is 16 amino acids long. Germline V gene sequence: CDR1 MDHEN, CDR2 SYDVKM. The CDR3 DNA follows: TGTGCCAGCAGTTTACTGGGGGCTGCAAGCTCCTACGAGCAGTACTTC. Encoded protein: CASSLLGAASSYEQYF.

This clone is a singleton in its sample. The J gene is TRBJ1-5, the V gene TRBV19, with 9 bases matching TRBD1. The V gene's germline CDR1 is LNHDA and CDR2 SQIVND (reference sequence). J was trimmed by 4 bases and V by 10 bases; bases with no gene match: 8. The CDR3 sequence is 14 residues long. CDR3 in DNA: TGTGCCACTAAACAGGGGGCGCGGAATCAGCCCCAGCATTTT. Protein product: CATKQGARNQPQHF.

The J gene is TRBJ2-7, the V gene TRBV6-5, with 11 bases identical to TRBD1. The CDR3 is 14 amino acids. Per the germline V gene, CDR1 is MNHEY and CDR2 is SVGAGI. V was pared by 7 bases and J by 2 bases, with 4 bases of the junction left unmatched. For the CDR3, the DNA is TGTGCCAGCAATCTGGGACAGGGGGCCTACGAGCAGTACTTC. Protein: CASNLGQGAYEQYF.

The V and J genes are TRBV6-5 and TRBJ1-2; tentative D call: TRBD1 (6 bases). This CDR3 region has 15 residues. Trimming pared 6 bases from V and 0 bases from J, leaving 14 bases between. Germline V gene data show CDR1 as MNHEY and CDR2 as SVGAGI. The CDR3 spells CASRTTDSSNYGYTF. In nucleotides, the CDR3 is TGTGCCAGCAGGACCACGGACAGCTCTAACTATGGCTACACCTTC.

This clone occurred once. This rearrangement joins TRBV13 to TRBJ2-3, with 9 bases identical to TRBD2. The CDR3 runs 17 residues. Trimming at V came to 2 bases and at J to 0 bases, leaving 6 bases not matched to a gene. In germline, CDR1 is PRHDT, CDR2 FYEKMQ (reference sequence). In DNA form, the CDR3 reads TGTGCCAGCAGCTTAAGAGCGGGGGGCCCTAGCACAGATACGCAGTATTTT. It encodes CASSLRAGGPSTDTQYF.

V and J are TRBV27 and TRBJ1-3; D remains unclear. This CDR3 has 13 residues. The germline gives CDR1 MNHEY, CDR2 SMNVEV (reference sequence). Trimming left V 8 bases short and J 4 bases short, with 12 bases between. CDR3 sequence: CASSLGAGNTIYF. In DNA, the CDR3 is TGTGCCAGCTCTTTGGGAGCGGGAAACACCATATATTTT.

The gene calls are TRBV30 and TRBJ1-5; D may be TRBD1 (6 bases). Per the germline V gene, CDR1 is GTSNPN and CDR2 is SVGIG (reference sequence). The CDR3 runs to 15 residues. V dropped 2 bases and J dropped 7 bases, with 18 bases sitting between them. CDR3 sequence: CAWSSNRVRGQPQHF. As DNA, the CDR3 is TGTGCCTGGAGTTCAAACAGGGTAAGGGGCCAGCCCCAGCATTTT. Supplemented by reference TRBV30 and TRBJ1-5, the full variable domain reads SQTIHQWPATLVQPVGSPLSLECTVEGTSNPNLYWYRQAAGRGLQLLFYSVGIGQISSEVPQNLSASRPQDRQFILSSKKLLLSDSGFYLCAWSSNRVRGQPQHFGDGTRLSIL.